The T cell receptor beta chain under discussion was sequenced for a study of cytomegalovirus exposure and HLA in healthy donors. Overall study findings and caveats: Most of the TCR beta V segments (in an earlier analysis) were productive either about 87% or about 30% of the time. Another analysis was done later, and it associated 16,951 TCR beta sequences with HLA alleles at 0.05 false discovery rate. It was likely that a cluster of highly shared sequence variants was a sequencing artifact.

On this clone: The antigen remains unidentified.

V was clipped by 2 bases and J by 2 bases, with 6 bases between them. This CDR3 comprises 13 residues. Germline CDR1 and CDR2: KGHSH and LQKENI. Likely unrecorded immune exposures existed in these nominally healthy donors. A multiplex PCR was run with 60 Vbeta primers and 13 Jbeta primers. Clones were read by immunoSEQ multiplex PCR, and TCRdb kept only the in-frame ones, dropping some. The repertoire holds around 90,000 clones, with approximately 80% as singletons. This receptor was taken from a man aged 50 to 60 in good health and CMV-seronegative. The chain combines TRBV18 with TRBJ1-2; D remains unclear. Specimen: PBMCs. CDR3 residues: CASSPGRNYGYTF. Here the CDR3 DNA reads TGTGCCAGCTCACCAGGGAGAAACTATGGCTACACCTTC.